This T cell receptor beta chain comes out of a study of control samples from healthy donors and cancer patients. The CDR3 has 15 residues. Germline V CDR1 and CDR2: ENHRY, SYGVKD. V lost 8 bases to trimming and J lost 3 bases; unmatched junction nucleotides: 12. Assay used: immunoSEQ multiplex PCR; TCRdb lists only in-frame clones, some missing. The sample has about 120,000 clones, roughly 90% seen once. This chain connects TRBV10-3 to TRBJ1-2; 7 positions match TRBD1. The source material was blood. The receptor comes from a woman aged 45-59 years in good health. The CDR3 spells CAIHGQASWDYGYTF. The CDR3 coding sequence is TGTGCCATCCACGGACAGGCCTCGTGGGACTATGGCTACACCTTC.